This T cell receptor (beta chain) was sequenced in a study of patients and donors after allogeneic stem cell transplantation. This clonotype was seen only a few times. TCRdb analysed the RT-PCR reads with MiXCR anew, one entry per CDR3 protein. Here the sample spans around 7,000 distinct CDR3 sequences, about 13% being singletons. The CDR3 spans 13 residues. V gave up 3 bases and J gave up 4 bases, with 9 bases separating them. The clonotype was recovered from a human donor who was either an allogeneic HSCT recipient or a stem cell or donor lymphocyte infusion donor (not recorded which). It is not recorded whose cells these are; they may come from a transplant donor. The chain combines TRBV12-3 or TRBV12-4 with TRBJ1-2; D uncertain. Sequences were obtained from blood, either unsorted or a sorted T cell fraction (not recorded which). The CDR3 spells CASSFGIPYGYTF. CDR3 nucleotide sequence: TGTGCCAGCAGTTTCGGGATCCCCTATGGCTACACCTTC.